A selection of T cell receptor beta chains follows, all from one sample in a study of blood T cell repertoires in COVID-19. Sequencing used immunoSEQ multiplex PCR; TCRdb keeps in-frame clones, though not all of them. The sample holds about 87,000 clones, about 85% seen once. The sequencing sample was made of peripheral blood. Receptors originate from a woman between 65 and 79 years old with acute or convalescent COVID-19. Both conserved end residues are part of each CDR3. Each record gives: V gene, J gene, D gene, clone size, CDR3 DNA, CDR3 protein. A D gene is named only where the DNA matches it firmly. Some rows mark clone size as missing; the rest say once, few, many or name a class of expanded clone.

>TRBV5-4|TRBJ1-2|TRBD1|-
TGTGCCAGCAGCTTGGGAACAGGGGGCGACGGCTACACCTTC
CASSLGTGGDGYTF
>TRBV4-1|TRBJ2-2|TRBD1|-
TGCGCCAGCAGCCAAGGGGGGACAGGGGGTAAGACCGGGGAGCTGTTTTTT
CASSQGGTGGKTGELFF
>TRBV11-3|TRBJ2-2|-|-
TGTGCCAGCAGCTTAGAGGGCCTCGGCGGGGAGCTGTTTTTT
CASSLEGLGGELFF
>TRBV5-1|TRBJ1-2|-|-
TGCGCCAGCAGCGGTACAGGGTCTCGTGGCTACACCTTC
CASSGTGSRGYTF
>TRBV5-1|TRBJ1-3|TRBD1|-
TGCGCCAGCAGCTTAGGGACAGTGTCCTCTGGAAACACCATATATTTT
CASSLGTVSSGNTIYF
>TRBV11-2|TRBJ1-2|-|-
TGTGCCAGCAGCTTAGATCTGGCTCGCTATGGCTACACCTTC
CASSLDLARYGYTF
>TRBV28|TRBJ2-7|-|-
TGTGCCAGCAGTTTAGGAGGGAACTACGAGCAGTACTTC
CASSLGGNYEQYF
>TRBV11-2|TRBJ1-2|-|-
TGTGCCAGCAGCTTAGCTCCGCAACCGAGAAATGGCTACACCTTC
CASSLAPQPRNGYTF
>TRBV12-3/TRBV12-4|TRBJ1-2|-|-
TGTGCCAGCAGTCCGAGGGAGAAGGGCTACACCTTC
CASSPREKGYTF
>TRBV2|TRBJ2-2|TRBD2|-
TGTGCCAGCAGTTTTCTCTCACTAGCGGGGCAAACCGGGGAGCTGTTTTTT
CASSFLSLAGQTGELFF
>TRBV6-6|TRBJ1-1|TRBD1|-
TGTGCCAGCAGCTATAACAGGGGCCCCACTGAAGCTTTCTTT
CASSYNRGPTEAFF
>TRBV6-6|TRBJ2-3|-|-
TGTGCCAGCACTCGCGGGGGCACAGATACGCAGTATTTT
CASTRGGTDTQYF
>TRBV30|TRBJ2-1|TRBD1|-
TGTGCCTGGAGCCCCGGGACAGCGAACTACAATGAGCAGTTCTTC
CAWSPGTANYNEQFF
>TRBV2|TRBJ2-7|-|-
TGTGCCAGCAGTGTCTGGCAGGGGAGGTACTTC
CASSVWQGRYF
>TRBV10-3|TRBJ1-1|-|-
TGTGCCATCATCGATACACAGAACACTGAAGCTTTCTTT
CAIIDTQNTEAFF
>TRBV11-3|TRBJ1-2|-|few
TGTGCCAGCAGCTTAACTCAGGGAAGCTATGGCTACACCTTC
CASSLTQGSYGYTF
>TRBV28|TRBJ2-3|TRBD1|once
TGTGCCAGCAGTCCAGGGGGCGCATTGGATACGCAGTATTTT
CASSPGGALDTQYF
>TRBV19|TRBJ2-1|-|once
TGTGCCAGTAGGTCCGACGGGACTGATTCCTACAATGAGCAGTTCTTC
CASRSDGTDSYNEQFF
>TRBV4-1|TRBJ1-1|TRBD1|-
TGCGCCAGCAGCCGAAGTTTAGATCAGGGGGGAAAGACTGAAGCTTTCTTT
CASSRSLDQGGKTEAFF
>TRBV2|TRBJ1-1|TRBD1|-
TGTGCCAGCAGCCAGGGGGTTTCGGACACTGAAGCTTTCTTT
CASSQGVSDTEAFF
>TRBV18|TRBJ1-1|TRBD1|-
TGTGCCAGCTCATATGGGACAGGGGACACTGAAGCTTTCTTT
CASSYGTGDTEAFF
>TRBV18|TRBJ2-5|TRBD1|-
TGTGCCAGCTCATACTACAGGGGTAATCAAGAGACCCAGTACTTC
CASSYYRGNQETQYF
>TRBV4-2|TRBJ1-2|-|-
TGTGCCAGCAGCCAAGGACAGACCCGAGGCTACACCTTC
CASSQGQTRGYTF
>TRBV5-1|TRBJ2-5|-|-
TGCGCCAGCAGTCCCTTCGGAGCAGTCGAGACCCAGTACTTC
CASSPFGAVETQYF
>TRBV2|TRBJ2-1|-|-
TGTGCCAGCAGTGAAGGGTCGCGCCCCTCCTACAATGAGCAGTTCTTC
CASSEGSRPSYNEQFF
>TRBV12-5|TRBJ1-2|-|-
TGTGCTAGTGGTTTATACAGGGTTGGAGTTGAAGGCTACACCTTC
CASGLYRVGVEGYTF
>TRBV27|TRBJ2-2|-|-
TGTGCCAGCAGTTTATCCGTCTCGGCGAACACCGGGGAGCTGTTTTTT
CASSLSVSANTGELFF
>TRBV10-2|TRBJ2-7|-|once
TGCGCCAGCAGTGTCCAGGGCAGGTACGAGCAGTACTTC
CASSVQGRYEQYF
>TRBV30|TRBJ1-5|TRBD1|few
TGTGCCTGGAGTTGGACAGGGGTTAATCAGCCCCAGCATTTT
CAWSWTGVNQPQHF
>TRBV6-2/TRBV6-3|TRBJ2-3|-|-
TGTGCCAGCAGACCTACTGGCACAGATACGCAGTATTTT
CASRPTGTDTQYF
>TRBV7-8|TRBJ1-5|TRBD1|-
TGTGCCAGCAGCGAATGGACAGGGCTTGGTCAGCCCCAGCATTTT
CASSEWTGLGQPQHF
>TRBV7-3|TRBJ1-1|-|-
TGTGCCAGCAGCCGTGACTGGAACACTGAAGCTTTCTTT
CASSRDWNTEAFF
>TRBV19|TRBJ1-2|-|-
TGTGCCAGTAGTGAACAGCTGAACTATGGCTACACCTTC
CASSEQLNYGYTF
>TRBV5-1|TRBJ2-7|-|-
TGCGCCAGCAGCTTGGCAGACATGTCCGAGCAGTACTTC
CASSLADMSEQYF
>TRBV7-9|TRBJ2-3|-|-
TGTGCCAGCAGCTCTCCGGGACTGACTAGCACAGATACGCAGTATTTT
CASSSPGLTSTDTQYF
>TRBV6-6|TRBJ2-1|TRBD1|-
TGTGCCAGCAACGACCGGGACAGGGAGTTCGATGAGCAGTTCTTC
CASNDRDREFDEQFF